Presented here are 25 T cell receptor beta chains from one specimen sequenced in a study of OX40 agonist ivuxolimab in advanced cancers. Sequenced by immunoSEQ multiplex PCR; TCRdb stores in-frame clones only, minus some. This sample carries around 100,000 clones, about nine tenths of them seen once, and the ten largest clones take 0.25% to 0.35%. The specimen was CD4+ or CD8+ T cells sorted from blood, collected in a trial of the OX40 agonist ivuxolimab. These receptors all stem from an adult with an advanced solid tumor such as melanoma, head and neck, liver or kidney cancer.

V gene TRBV15 combines with J gene TRBJ2-7; the D is unclear. Germline loops: CDR1 LNHNV, CDR2 YYDKDF (reference sequence). This CDR3 contains 13 residues. V was cut by 4 bases and J by 0 bases, with 7 bases left in between. The CDR3 region has the DNA TGTGCCACCAGCAATCCAAGCTCCTACGAGCAGTACTTC. Protein: CATSNPSSYEQYF.

V is TRBV18 and J is TRBJ2-5; 8 bases are a match to TRBD1. In germline, CDR1 is KGHSH, CDR2 LQKENI. The CDR3 sequence is 14 residues long. V lost 3 bases, J lost 5 bases, and 5 bases stayed unmatched. The CDR3 protein is CASSPLDRGETQYF. CDR3 bases: TGTGCCAGCTCACCTCTTGACAGGGGTGAGACCCAGTACTTC.

The chain couples TRBV5-1 to TRBJ1-5; tentative D call: TRBD1 (5 bases). Deletions cut 2 bases from V and 0 bases from J, with 12 bases between. CDR1 and CDR2 (germline): SGHRS, YFSETQ. The CDR3 consists of 16 residues. CDR3 bases: TGCGCCAGCAGCTTTCGCACAGGAGATAGCAATCAGCCCCAGCATTTT. It encodes CASSFRTGDSNQPQHF.

The chain uses TRBV5-1 and TRBJ2-7, with 9 bases that match TRBD2. With V trimmed by 4 bases and J by 0 bases, 11 bases remained unmatched. The germline V gene has CDR1 SGHRS and CDR2 YFSETQ. CDR3 length: 17 amino acids. The CDR3 spells CASSSLAGLTGSYEQYF. CDR3 DNA sequence: TGCGCCAGCAGCAGTCTAGCGGGGTTAACAGGCTCCTACGAGCAGTACTTC.

The chain joins TRBV5-8 to TRBJ1-1; TRBD1 matches at 7 bases. V lost 3 bases and J lost 4; bases outside the gene matches: 6. The CDR3 loop spans 14 amino acids. CDR1 SGHTS and CDR2 YDEGEE come from the germline V gene. The CDR3 sequence: CASSSDRVSTEAFF. The CDR3, as DNA: TGTGCCAGCAGCTCCGACAGGGTTAGCACTGAAGCTTTCTTT.

This clone was observed a few times. One junction end does not reproduce the germline sequence, and a read error may be involved. The chain carries TRBV30 and TRBJ2-1, with 9 bases aligning to TRBD2. Germline-derived CDR1 and CDR2 are GTSNPN and SVGIG (reference sequence). CDR3 length equals 10 residues. CDR3 nucleotide sequence: TGTGCCTGGATAGAAAGCGGGAGGCTCTTC. This encodes CAWIESGRLF.

The chain carries TRBV7-8 and TRBJ2-7, with a tentative D call TRBD1 (5 bases). V gave up 5 bases and J gave up 0 bases, with 11 bases separating them. Germline loops: CDR1 SGHVS, CDR2 FQNEAQ. The CDR3 has 14 amino acids. The CDR3 nucleotides are TGTGCCAGCAGCCCCGGACATAGCTCCTACGAGCAGTACTTC. Amino acids: CASSPGHSSYEQYF.

The J gene is TRBJ2-1, the V gene TRBV9; 9 bases align to TRBD2. J was trimmed by 7 bases and V by 0 bases; bases with no gene match: 8. The CDR3 is made up of 16 amino acids. Germline CDR1 SGDLS, CDR2 YYNGEE. The CDR3 sequence: CASSVASGEPGNEQFF. In nucleotides, the CDR3 is TGTGCCAGCAGCGTAGCTAGCGGGGAGCCGGGGAATGAGCAGTTCTTC.

The chain uses TRBV19 and TRBJ2-1; D perhaps matches TRBD2 (6 bases). V was cut by 3 bases and J by 9 bases, with 15 bases left in between. The CDR3 loop spans 14 amino acids. Germline loops: CDR1 LNHDA, CDR2 SQIVND (reference sequence). The CDR3 here is CASSIFGPGLEQFF. The CDR3 nucleotides are TGTGCCAGTAGTATCTTTGGGCCGGGACTTGAGCAGTTCTTC.

CDR3 residues: CASSEEQGASYEQYF. The CDR3 coding sequence is TGCGCCAGCAGTGAGGAACAGGGAGCCTCCTACGAGCAGTACTTC. V and J are TRBV10-1 and TRBJ2-7; possibly TRBD1 for D (6 bases). CDR1 WNHNN and CDR2 SYGVQD come from the germline V gene (reference sequence). V gave up 2 bases and J gave up 0 bases, with 11 bases separating them. The CDR3 sequence is 15 residues long.

The chain is built from TRBV7-9 and TRBJ2-2; possibly TRBD2 for D (5 bases). The ends were cut back, 0 bases at V and 7 bases at J, with 6 bases in the middle. The germline CDR1 and CDR2 sequences are SEHNR and FQNEAQ (reference sequence). CDR3 size: 13 residues. The CDR3 here is CASSLAGGGELFF. The CDR3 DNA reads as TGTGCCAGCAGCTTAGCAGGAGGCGGGGAGCTGTTTTTT.

The CDR3 sequence is CASSDRDRVSGNTIYF. CDR3 DNA: TGTGCCAGTAGTGACCGGGACAGGGTCTCTGGAAACACCATATATTTT. The V and J genes are TRBV19 and TRBJ1-3; 9 positions match TRBD1. CDR3 length: 16 residues. Per the germline V gene, CDR1 is LNHDA and CDR2 is SQIVND (reference sequence). The J segment lost 0 bases and the V segment lost 5 bases, leaving 5 bases of the junction unmatched.

This clone was observed a few times. The rearrangement uses TRBV6-6 and TRBJ1-5; D is perhaps TRBD1 (5 bases). Germline assignment: CDR1 MNHNY and CDR2 SVGAGI (reference sequence). The CDR3 runs to 12 residues. Trimming removed 5 bases at V and 7 bases at J, with 9 bases between. The DNA for the CDR3 is TGTGCCAGCAGTAGGGGCAGGCAGCCCCAGCATTTT. Its protein product is CASSRGRQPQHF.

The chain uses TRBV2 and TRBJ2-7; 11 bases are a match to TRBD2. Per germline, CDR1 SNHLY and CDR2 FYNNEI. The CDR3 spans 15 residues. J gave up 7 bases and V 2 bases, and 7 bases lay outside the gene matches. CDR3 sequence (DNA): TGTGCCAGCAGTGAATCACTAGCGGGAGCCAGGGAGCAGTACTTC. Translated: CASSESLAGAREQYF. Full variable domain (missing parts from reference TRBV2 and TRBJ2-7): EPEVTQTPSHQVTQMGQEVILRCVPISNHLYFYWYRQILGQKVEFLVSFYNNEISEKSEIFDDQFSVERPDGSNFTLKIRSTKLEDSAMYFCASSESLAGAREQYFGPGTRLTVT.

CDR3 DNA sequence: TGTGCCACAAGATACGATCGGGGGACAGATACGCAGTATTTT. It is translated as CATRYDRGTDTQYF. The V call is TRBV6-5, the J call TRBJ2-3, with D perhaps matching TRBD2 (6 bases). Germline V gene sequence: CDR1 MNHEY, CDR2 SVGAGI. Trimming shortened V by 10 bases and J by 3 bases, and 17 bases separated the two germline ends. This CDR3 has 14 residues.

The chain carries TRBV7-3 and TRBJ2-2; D is perhaps TRBD1 or TRBD2 (5 bases each). Germline CDR1 SGHTA, CDR2 FQGTGA. The CDR3 has 15 amino acids. V was clipped by 3 bases and J by 4 bases, with 12 bases between them. CDR3 sequence reads: CASSFGGSGTGELFF. CDR3 bases: TGTGCCAGCAGCTTTGGGGGATCGGGCACCGGGGAGCTGTTTTTT.

The rearrangement links TRBV6-6 to TRBJ2-7; 10 nucleotides line up with TRBD1. This CDR3 comprises 15 residues. The trim removed 6 bases at V and 2 bases at J, leaving 7 bases unmatched. The V gene's germline CDR1 is MNHNY and CDR2 SVGAGI (reference sequence). The chain's CDR3 is CASSPAGTGAYEQYF. The CDR3 nucleotides are TGTGCCAGCAGCCCAGCCGGGACAGGGGCCTACGAGCAGTACTTC.

V is TRBV11-3 and J is TRBJ2-1; 12 positions match TRBD2. Germline lookup yields CDR1 SGHNT and CDR2 YENEEA. Trimming cost V 5 bases and J 5 bases; bases outside gene matches: 4. The CDR3 has 15 residues. CDR3 coding DNA: TGTGCCAGCAGCCCAGGGACTAGCGGGCACAATGAGCAGTTCTTC. This codes for CASSPGTSGHNEQFF.

The J gene is TRBJ1-4, the V gene TRBV18, with D unresolved. The V gene lost 5 bases and the J gene lost 4 bases, with 23 bases spanning the gap. Germline V gene sequence: CDR1 KGHSH, CDR2 LQKENI. This CDR3 spans 18 amino acids. CDR3 region: CASSATRVSGAINEKLFF. In DNA, the CDR3 is TGTGCCAGCTCAGCAACGAGGGTGAGCGGAGCCATTAATGAAAAACTGTTTTTT. Full variable domain (missing parts from reference TRBV18 and TRBJ1-4): NAGVMQNPRHLVRRRGQEARLRCSPMKGHSHVYWYRQLPEEGLKFMVYLQKENIIDESGMPKERFSAEFPKEGPSILRIQQVVRGDSAAYFCASSATRVSGAINEKLFFGSGTQLSVL.

The chain couples TRBV6-6 to TRBJ2-3; D might be TRBD2 (6 bases). Germline CDR1 reads MNHNY; CDR2 reads SVGAGI (reference sequence). The V and J ends lost 8 bases and 3 bases respectively, with 15 bases between them. The CDR3 is 14 amino acids. As DNA, the CDR3 is TGTGCCAGCGGACCGGGAGTTAGAACAGATACGCAGTATTTT. Translated, it gives CASGPGVRTDTQYF.

V gene TRBV7-9 combines with J gene TRBJ2-7, with 7 bases identical to TRBD1. Germline values: CDR1 SEHNR, CDR2 FQNEAQ (reference sequence). V shed 7 bases, J shed 6 bases, and the junction held 9 bases outside the gene matches. The CDR3 totals 13 residues. This chain's CDR3 is CASTRQGKAEQYF. CDR3 nucleotides: TGTGCCAGCACCAGACAGGGAAAAGCCGAGCAGTACTTC.

The chain links TRBV6-6 to TRBJ2-2, with TRBD2 as a possible D gene (6 bases). CDR1 is MNHNY and CDR2 is SVGAGI in the germline V gene (reference sequence). Trimming removed 6 bases at V and 2 bases at J, with 13 bases between. There are 15 residues in the CDR3. The CDR3 region has the DNA TGTGCCAGCAGACCCGGGGGAGATAACACCGGGGAGCTGTTTTTT. Translating it yields CASRPGGDNTGELFF.

The chain combines TRBV5-4 with TRBJ2-2; D is unclear. The CDR3 has 16 amino acids. The germline CDR1 and CDR2 sequences are SGHNT and YYREEE (reference sequence). V lost 0 bases and J 0 bases, leaving 9 bases between the germline ends. CDR3 sequence reads: CASSLGRPTNTGELFF. The CDR3 DNA sequence: TGTGCCAGCAGCTTGGGAAGGCCTACGAACACCGGGGAGCTGTTTTTT.

The genes are TRBV5-1 and TRBJ1-2; 7 bases are shared with TRBD1. V lost 7 bases, J lost 8 bases, and 8 bases stayed unmatched. Looked up from germline, CDR1 is SGHRS and CDR2 is YFSETQ. There are 12 residues in the CDR3. CDR3 in amino acids: CASGPGTEGYTF. The CDR3 coding sequence is TGCGCCAGCGGACCCGGGACAGAAGGCTACACCTTC. The entire variable domain, with the rest obtained from reference TRBV5-1 and TRBJ1-2, is as follows: KAGVTQTPRYLIKTRGQQVTLSCSPISGHRSVSWYQQTPGQGLQFLFEYFSETQRNKGNFPGRFSGRQFSNSRSEMNVSTLELGDSALYLCASGPGTEGYTFGSGTRLTVV.

The rearrangement joins TRBV2 to TRBJ2-3; perhaps TRBD1 as D (6 bases). The CDR3 is 14 amino acids. V lost 3 bases to trimming and J lost 14 bases, with 21 bases between them. Per germline, CDR1 SNHLY and CDR2 FYNNEI. CDR3 sequence (DNA): TGTGCCAGCAGTGATCCTGGGGGCGGCCCCGGTATGTATTTT. Protein sequence: CASSDPGGGPGMYF.